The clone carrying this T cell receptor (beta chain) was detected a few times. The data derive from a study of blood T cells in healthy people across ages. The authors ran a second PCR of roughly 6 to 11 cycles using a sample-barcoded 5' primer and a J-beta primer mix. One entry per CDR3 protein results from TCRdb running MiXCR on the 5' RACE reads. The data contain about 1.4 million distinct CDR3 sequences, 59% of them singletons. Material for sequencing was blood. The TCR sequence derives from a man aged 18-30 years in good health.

The DNA of the CDR3 is TGCGCCAGCAGCCAGGGACTAGCGGGAGGTCAGAATGAGCAGTACTTC. Its translation: CASSQGLAGGQNEQYF. The J gene is TRBJ2-1, the V gene TRBV4-1; 15 nucleotides agree with TRBD2. The tail of the sequence fits TRBJ2-7 better, so the J call may be wrong. The CDR3 spans 16 residues. CDR1 and CDR2 from the germline V gene are MGHRA and YSYEKL.